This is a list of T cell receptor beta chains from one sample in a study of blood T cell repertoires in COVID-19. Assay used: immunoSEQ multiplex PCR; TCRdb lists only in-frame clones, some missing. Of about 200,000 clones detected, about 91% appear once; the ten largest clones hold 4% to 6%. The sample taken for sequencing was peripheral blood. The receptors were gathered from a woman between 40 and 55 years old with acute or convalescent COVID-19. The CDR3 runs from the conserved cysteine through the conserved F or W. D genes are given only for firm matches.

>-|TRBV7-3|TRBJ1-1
CASSLSGRGGNTEAFF
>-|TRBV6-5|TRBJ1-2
CASSSTGLSPNYGYTF
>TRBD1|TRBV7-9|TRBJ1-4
CASSSIGQGTTNEKLFF
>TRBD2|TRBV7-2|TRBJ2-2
CASSLYSSGGRGELFF
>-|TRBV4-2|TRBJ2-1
CASSQRVGYNEQFF
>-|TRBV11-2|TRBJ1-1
CASSFVGGNTEAFF
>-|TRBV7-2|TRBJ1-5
CASSSRRTEPQHF
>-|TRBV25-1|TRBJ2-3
CATSFLASSQYF
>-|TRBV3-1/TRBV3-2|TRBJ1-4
CASSQSTWTVNEKLFF
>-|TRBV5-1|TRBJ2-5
CASNQGGLQETQYF
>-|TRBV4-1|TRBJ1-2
CASSQQGTELANYGYTF
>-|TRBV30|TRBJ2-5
CAWSNGNPAGAQYF
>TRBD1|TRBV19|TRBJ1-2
CASSGGGSYGYTF
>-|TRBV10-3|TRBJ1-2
CAISESSQAKGYTF
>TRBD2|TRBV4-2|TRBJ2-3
CASSQAGSGGADVTQYF
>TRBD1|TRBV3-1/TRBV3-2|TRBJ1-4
CASSPPGQGIGKLFF